The 15 T cell receptor beta chains below all came from one sample that was sequenced in a study of T cells in Graves' hyperthyroidism and ophthalmopathy. Researchers took RNA transcripts and amplified the TCR beta CDR3 regions from them. The primer set for the first-round RT-PCR of the TCR CDR3 was HTBI. Using its own MiXCR run on the multiplex PCR reads, TCRdb lists one record per CDR3 protein. Of around 480,000 distinct CDR3 sequences listed, about 15% are singletons. The sample consisted of blood. These receptor sequences come from a young woman with Graves' hyperthyroidism.

This clonotype was detected a few times. In nucleotides, the CDR3 is TGTGCCACTACGGTTGGGGGCTCTGGAAACACCATATATTTT. As protein: CATTVGGSGNTIYF. This chain links TRBV6-1 with TRBJ1-3, with D perhaps matching TRBD1 (5 bases). V lost 10 bases and J 0 bases, leaving 13 bases between the germline ends. The CDR3 is made up of 14 amino acids. The V gene's germline CDR1 is MNHNS and CDR2 SASEGT.

A few counts support this clonotype. The chain is built from TRBV20-1 and TRBJ2-7, with TRBD2 matching 10 bases. From germline, CDR1 is DFQATT and CDR2 SNEGSKA (reference sequence). With V trimmed by 6 bases and J by 1 base, 15 bases remained unmatched. The CDR3 is 17 amino acids. The CDR3 bases are TGCAGTGCCCGACCCCCTAGCGGGAGAAGGGGTTCCTACGAGCAGTACTTC. It codes for CSARPPSGRRGSYEQYF.

Many counts were recorded for this clonotype. V usage is TRBV7-9 and J usage is TRBJ2-3, with D perhaps TRBD1 or TRBD2 (5 bases each). V was shortened by 3 bases and J by 1 base, with 14 bases between the two germline ends. In germline, CDR1 is SEHNR, CDR2 FQNEAQ (reference sequence). The CDR3 loop spans 16 amino acids. CDR3: CASSFFWQGGTDTQYF. CDR3 bases: TGTGCCAGCAGCTTTTTTTGGCAGGGAGGCACAGATACGCAGTATTTT.

Notes on this clonotype: A much larger clone differs by one base, so this may be a read error. The V gene is TRBV11-3, the J gene TRBJ2-3; D assignment may be TRBD1 or TRBD2 (5 bases each). The CDR3 covers 13 residues. Germline V gene data show CDR1 as SGHNT and CDR2 as YENEEA. V was cut by 5 bases and J by 2 bases, with 8 bases left in between. This chain's CDR3 is CASSPGLTDTQYF. The CDR3 bases are TGTGCCAGCAGCCCGGGGCTCACAGATACGCAGTATTTT.

This clonotype was detected ten times or more. CDR3 bases: TGTGCTAGTGGGGCCCGGAATGGCTATGGCTACACCTTC. It encodes CASGARNGYGYTF. The rearrangement joins TRBV12-5 to TRBJ1-2; D remains unclear. The CDR3 extends over 13 amino acids. Germline V lookup: CDR1 LGHNT, CDR2 FRNRAP. Trimming cost V 6 bases and J 4 bases, with 12 bases left between them.

This clonotype was seen ten or more times. The genes are TRBV6-1 and TRBJ1-2; no definite D call. V dropped 11 bases and J dropped 2 bases, with 9 bases sitting between them. Germline values: CDR1 MNHNS, CDR2 SASEGT. This CDR3 comprises 11 residues. CDR3 nucleotides: TGTGCCGAAAGGGCCAACTATGGCTACACCTTC. It is translated as CAERANYGYTF.

The V and J genes are TRBV11-2 and TRBJ2-5; 9 positions match TRBD2. The V gene's germline CDR1 is SGHAT and CDR2 FQNNGV. Trimming cost V 7 bases and J 2 bases; bases outside gene matches: 5. This CDR3 spans 14 amino acids. CDR3 residues: CASIDSGRQETQYF. The CDR3 DNA is TGTGCCAGCATTGATAGCGGGAGACAAGAGACCCAGTACTTC.

J is TRBJ2-3 and V is TRBV4-1; TRBD2 is a possible D gene (5 bases). The germline CDR1 and CDR2 sequences are MGHRA and YSYEKL. The V and J ends lost 0 bases and 4 bases respectively, with 17 bases between them. The CDR3 runs 17 residues. CDR3: CASSQDGVTAEADTQYF. The CDR3 nucleotides read TGCGCCAGCAGCCAAGACGGAGTTACGGCGGAGGCAGATACGCAGTATTTT.

This clonotype was seen many times. The chain joins TRBV27 to TRBJ1-5, with D perhaps matching TRBD1 (5 bases). V was cut by 8 bases and J by 1 base, with 12 bases left in between. Germline V gene sequence: CDR1 MNHEY, CDR2 SMNVEV (reference sequence). The CDR3 covers 14 residues. CDR3 amino acids: CASGLKGSNQPQHF. CDR3 sequence (DNA): TGTGCCAGCGGATTGAAGGGGAGCAATCAGCCCCAGCATTTT.

The sample holds a few counts of this clonotype. This chain links TRBV20-1 with TRBJ2-5; D may be TRBD2 (6 bases). CDR3 length: 13 residues. CDR1 is DFQATT and CDR2 is SNEGSKA in the germline V gene (reference sequence). The ends were cut back, 0 bases at V and 9 bases at J, with 14 bases in the middle. The CDR3, as DNA: TGCAGTGCTAGAGAGGACTACCTCGGGGCCCAGTACTTC. It specifies CSAREDYLGAQYF.

At least ten counts were recorded for this clonotype. The rearrangement joins TRBV4-1 to TRBJ1-2; D gene uncertain. V dropped 1 base and J dropped 0 bases, with 12 bases sitting between them. CDR3 size: 16 residues. The V gene's germline CDR1 is MGHRA and CDR2 YSYEKL. Written as DNA, the CDR3 is TGCGCCAGCAGCCAAGGAAGCCGGGGTCCTAACTATGGCTACACCTTC. It specifies CASSQGSRGPNYGYTF.

This clonotype was recorded many times. The V gene is TRBV24-1, the J gene TRBJ2-1; D is possibly TRBD2 (7 bases). CDR1 and CDR2 from the germline V gene are KGHDR and SFDVKD. Trimming took off 1 base at V and 5 bases at J, with 11 bases between the two ends. The CDR3 extends over 15 amino acids. CDR3 region: CATSDLERDNNEQFF. The CDR3 DNA reads TGTGCCACCAGTGATTTAGAGCGGGACAACAATGAGCAGTTCTTC.

The gene calls are TRBV7-9 and TRBJ2-4, with TRBD2 matching 8 bases. Per the germline V gene, CDR1 is SEHNR and CDR2 is FQNEAQ (reference sequence). V was clipped by 3 bases and J by 3 bases; unmatched bases: 10. This CDR3 has 17 amino acids. DNA for the CDR3: TGTGCCAGCAGCTTTGGGGAAGCGGGGGTCGGCAAAAACATTCAGTACTTC. It is translated as CASSFGEAGVGKNIQYF.

The chain couples TRBV19 to TRBJ2-2; TRBD2 might be the D (5 bases). Germline CDR1 is LNHDA and CDR2 is SQIVND (reference sequence). V was clipped by 3 bases and J by 2 bases, with 10 bases between them. This CDR3 has 15 residues. CDR3 sequence: CASSIHGINTGELFF. Here the CDR3 DNA reads TGTGCCAGTAGTATTCACGGGATCAACACCGGGGAGCTGTTTTTT.

Note on this clonotype: A junction boundary mismatches the germline segment, possibly from a read error. J is TRBJ1-1 and V is TRBV6-1; weak D call: TRBD1 (5 bases). From germline, CDR1 is MNHNS and CDR2 SASEGT. The CDR3 is 14 amino acids. CDR3: CASSEGPEGTKAFF. DNA for the CDR3: TGTGCCAGCAGTGAGGGACCGGAGGGCACTAAAGCTTTCTTT.